This T cell receptor (beta chain) was obtained from a study of OX40 agonist ivuxolimab in advanced cancers. The overall study: Dose-escalation patients' cancers were hepatocellular carcinoma, melanoma, renal cell or head and neck cancer. Aged about 23 to 90 with a mean of roughly 63 years, they were about 78% male. Partial responses were achieved by three patients, one with hepatocellular carcinoma and two with cutaneous melanoma.

TCRdb keeps only in-frame clones here, not all; method: immunoSEQ multiplex PCR. The sample includes 60,000 to 75,000 clones, approximately 90% seen only once; the top ten take about 0.95%. Blood specimens came from baseline, cycle 4 day 1, and cycle 7 day 1. The CDR3 is 17 residues long. The sample consisted of CD4+ or CD8+ T cells sorted from blood, taken in a trial of the OX40 agonist ivuxolimab. This chain links TRBV21-1 with TRBJ1-2; the table's D gene call, TRBD1, was not cross checked with the DNA. TRBV21-1 is shown as a pseudogene. This TCR came from an adult with an advanced solid tumor such as melanoma, head and neck, liver or kidney cancer. The CDR3: CASSKEGQGSGNYGYTF. In DNA form, the CDR3 reads TGTGCCAGCAGCAAAGAGGGACAGGGTTCTGGTAACTATGGCTACACCTTC.